The source of this T cell receptor (beta chain) is a study of cytomegalovirus exposure and HLA in healthy donors. It was with 60 Vbeta and 13 Jbeta primers that the PCR ran. Measured with immunoSEQ multiplex PCR; TCRdb has only the in-frame clones, and not every one. The sample has roughly 63,000 clones, roughly 80% seen once. The sample was PBMCs. This TCR derives from a middle-aged woman in good health and CMV-seropositive.

The CDR3 reads CASSLMGVQEKLFF. The CDR3 DNA sequence: TGTGCCAGCAGCTTGATGGGAGTTCAAGAAAAACTGTTTTTT. This sequence joins TRBV5-5 and TRBJ1-4; D unclear. There are 14 residues in the CDR3. Trimming took 1 base from V and 8 from J, leaving 12 bases between them. Germline V CDR1 and CDR2: SGHKS, YYEKEE (reference sequence).